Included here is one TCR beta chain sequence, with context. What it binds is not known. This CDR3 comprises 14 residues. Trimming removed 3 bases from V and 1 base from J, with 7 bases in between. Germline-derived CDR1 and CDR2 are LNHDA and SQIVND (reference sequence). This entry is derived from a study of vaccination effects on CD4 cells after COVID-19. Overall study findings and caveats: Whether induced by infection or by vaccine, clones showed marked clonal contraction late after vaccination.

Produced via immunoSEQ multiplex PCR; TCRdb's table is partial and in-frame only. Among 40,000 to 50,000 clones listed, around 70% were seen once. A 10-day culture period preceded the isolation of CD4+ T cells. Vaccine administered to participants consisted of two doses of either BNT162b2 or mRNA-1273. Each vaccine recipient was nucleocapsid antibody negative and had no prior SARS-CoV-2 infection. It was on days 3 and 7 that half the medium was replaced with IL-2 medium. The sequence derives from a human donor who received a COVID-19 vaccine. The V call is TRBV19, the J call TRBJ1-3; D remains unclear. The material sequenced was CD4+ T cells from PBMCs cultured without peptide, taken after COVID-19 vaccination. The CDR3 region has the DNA TGTGCCAGTAGTATCCTTACATCTGGAAACACCATATATTTT. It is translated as CASSILTSGNTIYF. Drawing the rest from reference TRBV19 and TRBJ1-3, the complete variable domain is DGGITQSPKYLFRKEGQNVTLSCEQNLNHDAMYWYRQDPGQGLRLIYYSQIVNDFQKGDIAEGYSVSREKKESFPLTVTSAQKNPTAFYLCASSILTSGNTIYFGEGSWLTVV.